The present T cell receptor beta chain was sequenced within a study of blood T cell repertoires in COVID-19. For the study at large: The United States, Italy and Spain provided the acute and convalescent COVID-19 samples. In each case, the material was cDNA or gDNA derived from T cells, B-cell-depleted T cells, or PBMCs.

How the authors handled the data: Quantification of nucleated cells was approximated via reference gene primer amplification. TCRdb's copy holds only in-frame clones and misses some; the assay was immunoSEQ multiplex PCR. V and J calls and clone size are given by that table; D and trimming were obtained from the DNA. Of approximately 340,000 clones listed, about 83% were seen once; the top ten hold just under 3%. Germline loops: CDR1 LNHDA, CDR2 SQIVND (reference sequence). This CDR3 spans 12 amino acids. The V and J ends lost 5 bases and 11 bases, in that order; junction bases with no gene match: 7.

V gene TRBV19 combines with J gene TRBJ1-1; 8 bases match TRBD1. The receptor's source is a man younger than 40 with active or convalescent COVID-19. Sequencing used peripheral blood. CDR3 loop: CASSALQGEAFF. CDR3 coding DNA: TGTGCCAGTAGTGCCCTACAGGGGGAGGCTTTCTTT.